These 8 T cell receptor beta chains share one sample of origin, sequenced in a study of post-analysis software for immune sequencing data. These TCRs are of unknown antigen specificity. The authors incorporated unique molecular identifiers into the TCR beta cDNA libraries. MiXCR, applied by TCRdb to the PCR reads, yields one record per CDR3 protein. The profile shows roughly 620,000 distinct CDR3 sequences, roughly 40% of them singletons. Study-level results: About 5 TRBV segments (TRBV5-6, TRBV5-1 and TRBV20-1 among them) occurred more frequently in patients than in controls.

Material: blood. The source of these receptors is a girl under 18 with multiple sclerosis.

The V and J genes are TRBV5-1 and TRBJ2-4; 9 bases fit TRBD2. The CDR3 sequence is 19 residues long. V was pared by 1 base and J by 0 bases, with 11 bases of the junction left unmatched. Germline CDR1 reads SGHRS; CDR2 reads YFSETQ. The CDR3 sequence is CASSLRPSGDLLAKNIQYF. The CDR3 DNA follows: TGCGCCAGCAGCTTGAGGCCTAGCGGGGACCTACTAGCCAAAAACATTCAGTACTTC. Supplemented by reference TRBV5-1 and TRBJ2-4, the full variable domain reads KAGVTQTPRYLIKTRGQQVTLSCSPISGHRSVSWYQQTPGQGLQFLFEYFSETQRNKGNFPGRFSGRQFSNSRSEMNVSTLELGDSALYLCASSLRPSGDLLAKNIQYFGAGTRLSVL.

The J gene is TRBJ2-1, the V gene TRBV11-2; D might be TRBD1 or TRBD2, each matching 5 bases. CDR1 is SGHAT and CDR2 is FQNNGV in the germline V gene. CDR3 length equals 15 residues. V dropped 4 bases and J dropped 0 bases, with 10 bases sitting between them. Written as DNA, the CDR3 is TGTGCCAGCAGCTGGGACCGGGACTCCTACAATGAGCAGTTCTTC. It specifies CASSWDRDSYNEQFF.

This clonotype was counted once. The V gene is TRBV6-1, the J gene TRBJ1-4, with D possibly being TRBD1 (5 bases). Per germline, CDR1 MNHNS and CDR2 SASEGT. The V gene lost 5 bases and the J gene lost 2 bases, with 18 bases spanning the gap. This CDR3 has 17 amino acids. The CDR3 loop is CASSRLSGVGTNEKLFF. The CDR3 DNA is TGTGCCAGCAGTCGTCTTTCGGGGGTTGGGACTAATGAAAAACTGTTTTTT.

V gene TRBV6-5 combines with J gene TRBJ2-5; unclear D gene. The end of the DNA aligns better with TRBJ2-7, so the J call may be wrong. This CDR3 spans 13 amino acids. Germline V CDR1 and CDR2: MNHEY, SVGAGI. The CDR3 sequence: CASSYKVGYEQYF. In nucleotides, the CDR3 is TGTGCCAGCAGTTACAAAGTGGGATACGAGCAGTACTTC.

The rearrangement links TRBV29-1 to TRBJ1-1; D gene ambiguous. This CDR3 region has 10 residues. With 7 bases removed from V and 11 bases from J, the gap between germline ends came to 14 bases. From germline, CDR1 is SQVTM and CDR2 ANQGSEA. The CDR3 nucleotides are TGCAGCGCCCGTCGGGGTGGGGCTTTCTTT. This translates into CSARRGGAFF.

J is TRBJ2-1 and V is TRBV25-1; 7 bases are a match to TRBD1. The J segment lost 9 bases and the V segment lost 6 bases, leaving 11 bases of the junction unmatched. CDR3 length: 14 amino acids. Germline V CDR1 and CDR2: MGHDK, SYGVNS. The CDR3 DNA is TGTGCCAGCAGAGCAGAGGGGGCTACCCTTGAGCAGTTCTTC. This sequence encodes CASRAEGATLEQFF.

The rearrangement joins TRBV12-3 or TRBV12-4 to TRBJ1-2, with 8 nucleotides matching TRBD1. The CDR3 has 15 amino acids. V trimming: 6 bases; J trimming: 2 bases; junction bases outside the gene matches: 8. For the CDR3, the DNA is TGTGCCAGCAGCTTCCGGGACAGGTCGAACTATGGCTACACCTTC. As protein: CASSFRDRSNYGYTF.

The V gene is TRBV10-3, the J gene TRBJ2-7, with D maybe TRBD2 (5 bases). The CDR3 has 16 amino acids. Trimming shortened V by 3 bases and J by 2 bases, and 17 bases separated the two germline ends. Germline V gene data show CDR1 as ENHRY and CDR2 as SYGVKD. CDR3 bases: TGTGCCATCAGTGATTTAGGGTCTAGCCGAACCTACGAGCAGTACTTC. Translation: CAISDLGSSRTYEQYF.